Reported below is one T cell receptor (beta chain). Antigen: not known. These data belong to a study of cytomegalovirus exposure and HLA in healthy donors. Background on the study: Findings of an earlier analysis included about 120 million unique TCR beta sequences from around 180 million T cells.

Germline V gives CDR1 SGHTS, CDR2 YDEGEE. V gave up 4 bases and J gave up 5 bases; unmatched junction bases: 11. The CDR3 is made up of 15 amino acids. Notes on the study in general: HLA alleles were associated with roughly 17,000 TCR beta sequences in a later analysis at 0.05 false discovery rate.

Sampled while nominally healthy, donors likely had unrecorded immune exposures. Primers: 60 Vbeta forward and 13 Jbeta reverse. Some clones are missing from TCRdb's copy, which holds only in-frame ones; the method was immunoSEQ multiplex PCR. The repertoire consists of under 45,000 clones, with 75% to 90% occurring once and the leading ten covering 5% to 6.5%. This sequence joins TRBV5-8 and TRBJ1-1, with 7 bases aligning to TRBD1. The receptor was derived from a male donor in good health and CMV-seronegative. Material: PBMCs. The CDR3 sequence is CASSTGALFGTEAFF. Here the CDR3 DNA reads TGTGCCAGCAGCACAGGGGCGTTATTTGGGACTGAAGCTTTCTTT.